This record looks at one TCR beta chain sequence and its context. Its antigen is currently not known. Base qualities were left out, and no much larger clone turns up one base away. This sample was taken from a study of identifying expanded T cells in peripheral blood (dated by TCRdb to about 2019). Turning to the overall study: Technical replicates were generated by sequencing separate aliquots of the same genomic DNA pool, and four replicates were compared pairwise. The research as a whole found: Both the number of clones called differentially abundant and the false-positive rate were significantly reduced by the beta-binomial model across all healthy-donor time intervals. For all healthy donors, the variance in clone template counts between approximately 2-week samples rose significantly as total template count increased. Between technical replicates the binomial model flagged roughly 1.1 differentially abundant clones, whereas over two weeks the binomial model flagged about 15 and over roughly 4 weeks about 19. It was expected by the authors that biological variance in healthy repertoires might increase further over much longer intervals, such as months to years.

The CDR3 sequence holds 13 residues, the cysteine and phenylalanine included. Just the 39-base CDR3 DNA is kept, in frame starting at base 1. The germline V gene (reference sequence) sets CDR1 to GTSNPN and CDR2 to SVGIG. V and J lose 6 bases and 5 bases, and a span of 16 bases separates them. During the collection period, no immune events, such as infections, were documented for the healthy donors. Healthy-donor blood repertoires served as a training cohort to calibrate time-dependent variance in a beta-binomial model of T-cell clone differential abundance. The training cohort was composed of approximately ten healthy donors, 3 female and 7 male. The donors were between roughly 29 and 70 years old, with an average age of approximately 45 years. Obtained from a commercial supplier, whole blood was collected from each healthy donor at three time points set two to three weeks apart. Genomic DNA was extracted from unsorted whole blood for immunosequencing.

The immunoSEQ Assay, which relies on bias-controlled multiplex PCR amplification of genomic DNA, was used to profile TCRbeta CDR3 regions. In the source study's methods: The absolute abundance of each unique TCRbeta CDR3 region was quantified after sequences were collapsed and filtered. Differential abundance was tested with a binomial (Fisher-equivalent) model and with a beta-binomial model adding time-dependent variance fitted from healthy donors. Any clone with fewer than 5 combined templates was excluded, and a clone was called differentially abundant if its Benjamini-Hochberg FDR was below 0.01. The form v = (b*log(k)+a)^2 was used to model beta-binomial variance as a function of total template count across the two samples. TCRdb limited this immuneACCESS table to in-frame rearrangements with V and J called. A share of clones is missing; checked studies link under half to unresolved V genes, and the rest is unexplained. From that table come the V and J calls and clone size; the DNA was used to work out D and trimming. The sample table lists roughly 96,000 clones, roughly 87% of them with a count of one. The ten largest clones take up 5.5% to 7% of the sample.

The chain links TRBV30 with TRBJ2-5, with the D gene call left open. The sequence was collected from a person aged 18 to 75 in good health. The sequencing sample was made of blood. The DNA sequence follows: TGTGCCTGCATGCCTAGAGAGTCCGAGACCCAGTACTTC. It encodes CACMPRESETQYF.